The T cell receptor beta chain described here comes from a study of Tregs in tolerant kidney transplant recipients. Turning to this clone: Its antigen is still unknown. The read halts 3 residues ahead of the CDR3 end, with the missing end drawn from the germline J gene.

General study points: For some patients, primers changed over time, blocking nucleotide-level comparison.

CD4+CD25+CD127- Tregs, CD4+CD25- non-Tregs, CD4 and CD8 cells were sorted. Trimming took off 4 bases at V and 5 bases at J, with 16 bases between the two ends. The CDR3 totals 15 residues. Germline V lookup: CDR1 SGHDT, CDR2 YYEEEE. Profiling relied on immunoSEQ multiplex PCR, and the TCRdb table lists in-frame clones only, not all of them. Its clone listing holds about 48,000 clones. This clonotype was obtained from a human donor who received a combined kidney and bone marrow transplant. This specimen consisted of CD4+ T cells from blood, obtained before the transplant. The gene calls are TRBV5-6 and TRBJ1-5, with a possible D match to TRBD1 (5 bases). The part of the CDR3 DNA that was read is TGTGCCAGCAGCCCGCAAGCGGGACGGGATCAGCCC. Translated: CASSPQAGRDQP. The full-length CDR3 reads as CASSPQAGRDQPQHF.